The 5 T cell receptor beta chains below all came from one sample that was sequenced in a study of cytomegalovirus exposure and HLA in healthy donors (dated by TCRdb to between 2016 and 2019). The method was the immunoSEQ multiplex PCR assay. For the multiplex PCR, a mixture combining 60 forward primers for TCR Vbeta segments and 13 reverse primers for TCR Jbeta segments was used. The immuneACCESS repertoire file appears here via TCRdb, limited to in-frame rearrangements. These files lack a portion of the clones; in checked studies, under half of the deficit traces to unresolved V genes, and the cause of the others is not known. The sample has 150,000 to 200,000 clones on record, around 78% of them singletons. The ten largest make up 2% to 2.5% of the sample. Sequencing was carried out using PBMCs. The receptors here all came from a woman aged 30 to 39 in good health and CMV-seropositive.

V and J are TRBV5-4 and TRBJ2-2; unclear D gene. This CDR3 has 14 residues. V shed 0 bases and J shed 1 base, with 4 bases lying between them. Germline V CDR1 and CDR2: SGHNT, YYREEE (reference sequence). This chain's CDR3 is CASSLARNTGELFF. The CDR3 DNA sequence: TGTGCCAGCAGCTTGGCCCGGAACACCGGGGAGCTGTTTTTT. Supplemented by reference TRBV5-4 and TRBJ2-2, the full variable domain reads ETGVTQSPTHLIKTRGQQVTLRCSSQSGHNTVSWYQQALGQGPQFIFQYYREEENGRGNFPPRFSGLQFPNYSSELNVNALELDDSALYLCASSLARNTGELFFGEGSRLTVL.

J is TRBJ1-2 and V is TRBV15; D unclear. Germline lookup yields CDR1 LNHNV and CDR2 YYDKDF (reference sequence). The V gene lost 3 bases and the J gene lost 6 bases, with 23 bases spanning the gap. CDR3 length: 17 amino acids. The CDR3 DNA reads TGTGCCACCAGCAGCTATAATTCGCCGGGCCGGGGAAATGGCTACACCTTC. Translation: CATSSYNSPGRGNGYTF.

The chain joins TRBV7-2 to TRBJ1-4, with D unclear. CDR1 and CDR2 from the germline V gene are SGHTA and FQGNSA. The CDR3 is made up of 16 amino acids. V was shortened by 3 bases and J by 4 bases, with 15 bases between the two germline ends. In DNA form, the CDR3 reads TGTGCCAGCAGCTTTGTGGCCCAGACTGTTAATGAAAAACTGTTTTTT. Amino acid sequence: CASSFVAQTVNEKLFF.

This chain links TRBV5-1 with TRBJ2-1; 8 bases map to TRBD2. Germline CDR1 SGHRS, CDR2 YFSETQ. V dropped 1 base and J dropped 1; count of bases not matched to a gene: 4. The CDR3 spans 16 residues. The CDR3 sequence: CASSLQPSGSYNEQFF. The CDR3 DNA is TGCGCCAGCAGCTTGCAGCCTAGCGGGTCCTACAATGAGCAGTTCTTC. Based on the CDR3 plus reference TRBV5-1 and TRBJ2-1, the full variable domain is KAGVTQTPRYLIKTRGQQVTLSCSPISGHRSVSWYQQTPGQGLQFLFEYFSETQRNKGNFPGRFSGRQFSNSRSEMNVSTLELGDSALYLCASSLQPSGSYNEQFFGPGTRLTVL.

This chain uses TRBV10-3 with TRBJ1-3; TRBD1 agrees at 7 bases. The length of the CDR3 is 17 residues. J lost 2 bases, V lost 0 bases, and 7 bases had no gene match. From germline, CDR1 is ENHRY and CDR2 SYGVKD. CDR3 loop: CAISESGTGATGNTIYF. In nucleotides, the CDR3 is TGTGCCATCAGTGAGTCGGGAACAGGGGCGACTGGAAACACCATATATTTT.